Below, 24 T cell receptor beta chains from the same sample are listed, as sequenced in a study of CD8+ T cells in alopecia areata. Investigators isolated RNA and reverse transcribed it into cDNA to act as the sequencing template. Using immunoSEQ multiplex PCR, the repertoire was profiled, and TCRdb retains in-frame clones only, with some absent. The sample holds some 160,000 clones, less than 70% seen once. The treatment here: oral pan-JAK inhibitor, 5-10 mg twice daily. The input for sequencing was CD4+ T cells sorted from blood, taken at week 4, from a patient treated with tofacitinib. The receptors were gathered from a human donor with alopecia areata.

This clone was counted only a few times. The chain couples TRBV2 to TRBJ2-3; D unresolved. From germline, CDR1 is SNHLY and CDR2 FYNNEI. Trimming left V 8 bases short and J 2 bases short, with 5 bases between. This CDR3 region has 11 residues. CDR3 DNA sequence: TGTGCCAGCGGTATCACAGATACGCAGTATTTT. It codes for CASGITDTQYF.

This sequence joins TRBV29-1 and TRBJ2-7, with 11 bases that match TRBD2. The germline V gene has CDR1 SQVTM and CDR2 ANQGSEA. J lost 3 bases, V lost 4 bases, and 5 bases had no gene match. This CDR3 is built from 14 residues. Written as DNA, the CDR3 is TGCAGCGTTGCCGAGCTAGCGGGGGGCTACGAGCAGTACTTC. It translates to CSVAELAGGYEQYF.

The chain links TRBV6-5 to TRBJ2-4; D is possibly TRBD1 (5 bases). The CDR3 loop spans 14 amino acids. CDR1 and CDR2 (germline): MNHEY, SVGAGI. The V end was cut by 0 bases, the J end by 8 bases, with 11 bases between. The CDR3 protein is CASSYSGRVDIQYF. The CDR3 DNA reads as TGTGCCAGCAGTTACTCGGGCAGGGTAGACATTCAGTACTTC.

This chain joins TRBV4-3 and TRBJ1-1, with a weak D call TRBD1 (6 bases). V was clipped by 0 bases and J by 1 base, with 9 bases between them. Germline V gene data show CDR1 as LGHNA and CDR2 as YSLEER. The CDR3 runs to 15 residues. The CDR3 DNA follows: TGCGCCAGCAGCCAAGAGGCGGGGGCGAACACTGAAGCTTTCTTT. It codes for CASSQEAGANTEAFF.

The chain is built from TRBV7-3 and TRBJ2-1, with D possibly matching TRBD2 (5 bases). V was pared by 0 bases and J by 6 bases, with 12 bases between. CDR1 SGHTA and CDR2 FQGTGA come from the germline V gene. The CDR3 spans 15 residues. CDR3 sequence: CASSLTRSAGNEQFF. In nucleotides, the CDR3 is TGTGCCAGCAGCTTAACTAGAAGCGCGGGCAATGAGCAGTTCTTC.

The chain employs TRBV19 and TRBJ1-5; D unresolved. CDR1 and CDR2 from the germline V gene are LNHDA and SQIVND (reference sequence). The CDR3 loop spans 13 amino acids. The V gene lost 3 bases and the J gene lost 4 bases, with 7 bases spanning the gap. The CDR3 region is CASSILGNQPQHF. For the CDR3, the DNA is TGTGCCAGTAGTATCTTAGGGAATCAGCCCCAGCATTTT.

The V call is TRBV4-1, the J call TRBJ2-7; 10 positions match TRBD1. The CDR3 is 14 residues long. From germline, CDR1 is MGHRA and CDR2 YSYEKL. The V gene end was trimmed by 3 bases and the J gene end by 1 base; junction bases not matched to a gene: 0. The CDR3 DNA is TGCGCCAGCAGCCAGGGACAGGGGTCCTACGAGCAGTACTTC. This codes for CASSQGQGSYEQYF.

This clone was recorded only once. The chain couples TRBV30 to TRBJ1-1; D might be TRBD1 (5 bases). Germline lookup yields CDR1 GTSNPN and CDR2 SVGIG (reference sequence). Trimming left V 2 bases short and J 3 bases short, with 10 bases between. This CDR3 has 13 residues. In DNA form, the CDR3 reads TGTGCCTGGAGTAGGGGTTTGGACACTGAAGCTTTCTTT. It translates to CAWSRGLDTEAFF.

This clone has just a few counts. The rearrangement links TRBV5-1 to TRBJ2-3; D is possibly TRBD2 (5 bases). With 2 bases removed from V and 1 base from J, the gap between germline ends came to 8 bases. The CDR3 extends over 14 amino acids. Germline lookup yields CDR1 SGHRS and CDR2 YFSETQ. CDR3 sequence reads: CASSLNGGTDTQYF. The CDR3 DNA sequence: TGCGCCAGCAGCTTAAACGGGGGCACAGATACGCAGTATTTT.

This clone was detected a few times. The chain is built from TRBV25-1 and TRBJ2-1, with TRBD2 matching 8 bases. Germline V gene lookup returns CDR1 MGHDK and CDR2 SYGVNS. V shed 1 base, J shed 5 bases, and the junction held 4 bases outside the gene matches. The CDR3 extends over 15 amino acids. The CDR3 here is CASSEWRGADNEQFF. The CDR3 region has the DNA TGTGCCAGCAGTGAATGGCGGGGGGCCGACAATGAGCAGTTCTTC.

This chain connects TRBV6-1 to TRBJ2-7; D is possibly TRBD1 or TRBD2 (5 bases each). Germline V gene sequence: CDR1 MNHNS, CDR2 SASEGT. Between the trimmed V and J ends, which lost 5 bases and 2 bases, there was a span of 13 bases. The CDR3 extends over 14 amino acids. The CDR3 sequence: CASSWGTDTYEQYF. CDR3 nucleotides: TGTGCCAGCAGTTGGGGGACGGATACCTACGAGCAGTACTTC.

The chain uses TRBV29-1 and TRBJ2-1, with 9 bases identical to TRBD1. The germline CDR1 and CDR2 sequences are SQVTM and ANQGSEA. This CDR3 has 15 residues. V was pared by 8 bases and J by 9 bases, with 17 bases of the junction left unmatched. The CDR3 is CSPSQAGQGLCEQFF. The DNA for the CDR3 is TGCAGCCCTAGTCAGGCGGGACAGGGATTATGTGAGCAGTTCTTC.

This clone was seen a handful of times. The chain has TRBV18 and TRBJ1-5; possibly TRBD1 for D (5 bases). V dropped 0 bases and J dropped 6 bases, with 15 bases sitting between them. This CDR3 has 16 amino acids. Germline assignment: CDR1 KGHSH and CDR2 LQKENI. CDR3 sequence: CASSPPAGQLGQPQHF. CDR3 DNA: TGTGCCAGCTCACCACCCGCAGGGCAACTCGGTCAGCCCCAGCATTTT.

V and J are TRBV30 and TRBJ1-6; D unresolved. Trimming pared 3 bases from V and 10 bases from J, leaving 16 bases between. CDR1 is GTSNPN, CDR2 SVGIG, per germline (reference sequence). This CDR3 spans 14 amino acids. The CDR3 sequence: CAWRIEGAESPLHF. Here the CDR3 DNA reads TGTGCCTGGAGAATTGAGGGCGCAGAGTCACCCCTCCACTTT.

CDR3 bases: TGTGCCAGCAGCTACGGGCCGAATAATTCACCCCTCCACTTT. Its protein is CASSYGPNNSPLHF. V and J are TRBV13 and TRBJ1-6; D unclear. Looked up from germline, CDR1 is PRHDT and CDR2 is FYEKMQ (reference sequence). V lost 4 bases and J 5 bases, leaving 9 bases between the germline ends. The CDR3 consists of 14 residues.

The rearrangement joins TRBV5-1 to TRBJ2-3; a possible D gene is TRBD1 (7 bases). Germline assignment: CDR1 SGHRS and CDR2 YFSETQ. The CDR3 covers 14 residues. Trimming removed 4 bases at V and 3 bases at J, with 12 bases between. CDR3 DNA sequence: TGCGCCAGCAGCGGAGGGGGCTTAACAGATACGCAGTATTTT. Protein: CASSGGGLTDTQYF.

The chain couples TRBV5-1 to TRBJ2-1, with D possibly matching TRBD2 (5 bases). The CDR3 length is 14 residues. The V end lost 0 bases, the J end lost 8 bases, and 12 bases lay between the germline ends. Germline loops: CDR1 SGHRS, CDR2 YFSETQ. The CDR3: CASSLESGKDEQFF. CDR3 nucleotides: TGCGCCAGCAGCTTGGAATCCGGGAAGGATGAGCAGTTCTTC.

This clone was observed a single time. V and J are TRBV11-2 and TRBJ1-5, with TRBD1 identical over 7 bases. CDR1 is SGHAT and CDR2 is FQNNGV in the germline V gene. V lost 5 bases and J lost 2; bases outside the gene matches: 3. This CDR3 is 14 amino acids long. The DNA of the CDR3 is TGTGCCAGCAGCGGGGACAGCCGCAATCAGCCCCAGCATTTT. Translating gives CASSGDSRNQPQHF.

Notes on this clone: A much larger clone differs by one base, so this may be a read error. This chain links TRBV5-4 with TRBJ1-6, with D unresolved. Germline V gives CDR1 SGHNT, CDR2 YYREEE (reference sequence). V was pared by 4 bases and J by 0 bases, with 5 bases between. The CDR3 has 14 residues. CDR3 sequence: CASSRDSYNSPLHF. In DNA form, the CDR3 reads TGTGCCAGCAGCCGGGACTCCTATAATTCACCCCTCCACTTT.

The V gene is TRBV2, the J gene TRBJ1-5, with no clear D. Trimming left V 5 bases short and J 3 bases short, with 8 bases between. The CDR3 length is 13 residues. CDR1 and CDR2 (germline): SNHLY, FYNNEI. CDR3 sequence: CASSSDVNQPQHF. CDR3 nucleotides: TGTGCCAGCAGTTCGGACGTCAATCAGCCCCAGCATTTT. The full variable domain, in which reference TRBV2 and TRBJ1-5 provide the parts outside the CDR3, is EPEVTQTPSHQVTQMGQEVILRCVPISNHLYFYWYRQILGQKVEFLVSFYNNEISEKSEIFDDQFSVERPDGSNFTLKIRSTKLEDSAMYFCASSSDVNQPQHFGDGTRLSIL.

The J gene is TRBJ1-5, the V gene TRBV19, with D possibly matching TRBD1 (6 bases). The CDR3 runs 15 residues. Trimming removed 3 bases at V and 2 bases at J, with 11 bases between. Germline lookup yields CDR1 LNHDA and CDR2 SQIVND (reference sequence). CDR3 sequence (DNA): TGTGCCAGTAGTATCGGCAGGGGAGGCAATCAGCCCCAGCATTTT. It codes for CASSIGRGGNQPQHF. Filled out from reference TRBV19 and TRBJ1-5, the complete variable domain reads DGGITQSPKYLFRKEGQNVTLSCEQNLNHDAMYWYRQDPGQGLRLIYYSQIVNDFQKGDIAEGYSVSREKKESFPLTVTSAQKNPTAFYLCASSIGRGGNQPQHFGDGTRLSIL.

J is TRBJ1-1 and V is TRBV29-1; no clear D gene. This CDR3 has 16 residues. The V end lost 4 bases, the J end lost 0 bases, and 18 bases lay between the germline ends. Germline loops: CDR1 SQVTM, CDR2 ANQGSEA. The CDR3 region is CSVGQANFPMNTEAFF. CDR3 in DNA: TGCAGCGTTGGCCAGGCGAATTTCCCAATGAACACTGAAGCTTTCTTT.

This chain connects TRBV5-1 to TRBJ2-7, with D perhaps TRBD1 or TRBD2 (6 bases each). V dropped 4 bases and J dropped 0 bases, with 8 bases sitting between them. Per germline, CDR1 SGHRS and CDR2 YFSETQ. This CDR3 is 13 amino acids long. The CDR3 is CASSGGLSYEQYF. CDR3 in DNA: TGCGCCAGCAGCGGGGGGCTCTCCTACGAGCAGTACTTC.

The sample holds a few counts of this clone. The CDR3 reads CASSLSGTTDTQYF. In DNA form, the CDR3 reads TGTGCCAGCAGCTTAAGCGGCACCACAGATACGCAGTATTTT. This chain connects TRBV7-3 to TRBJ2-3; D is undetermined. Germline V gene sequence: CDR1 SGHTA, CDR2 FQGTGA. The CDR3 runs to 14 residues. V was trimmed by 1 base and J by 2 bases, leaving 7 bases between them.